This T cell receptor (beta chain) is drawn from a study of Ad26.COV2.S vaccination and SARS-CoV-2 variants. The overall study: Donor allocation was to the COV1001 Ad26.COV2.S trial arm. Participants got Ad26.COV2.S intramuscularly, once or twice 56 days apart. Findings of the study overall: Vaccine and placebo recipients had similar non-spike TCR breadth. Among vaccine recipients, spike-specific TCR breadth exceeded that of placebo recipients.

Germline V gene lookup returns CDR1 LGHDT and CDR2 YNNKEL (reference sequence). The V end was cut by 8 bases, the J end by 4 bases, with 11 bases between. The length of the CDR3 is 13 residues. The protocol was immunoSEQ multiplex PCR, while the TCRdb copy is restricted to in-frame clones and leaves out a portion. The sample records 350,000 to 550,000 clones, about 88% being singletons. Treatment in this sample: about 20 received Ad26.COV2.S at low or high dose, single or two shots; about 5 received placebo; per-sample allocation not given. It was on day 63 after the first vaccine or placebo injection that samples were taken. As regards this clone: Its antigen is still unknown.

This receptor was identified in a person aged 18 to 59 who received the Ad26.COV2.S COVID-19 vaccine or a placebo. V gene TRBV3-1 (or the pseudogene TRBV3-2) combines with J gene TRBJ2-2, with a weak D call TRBD2 (5 bases). Specimen: peripheral blood, collected in a trial of Ad26.COV2.S vaccine versus placebo. The CDR3 DNA follows: TGTGCCAGCGCCCTCCGGGGCACCGGGGAGCTGTTTTTT. Its protein product is CASALRGTGELFF.